This TCR beta chain was recovered during a study of regulatory T cells in long-lasting Graves disease. This clonotype has ten or more counts. CDR3-region Arm-PCR and iRepertoire HTBI primers produced the TCR beta libraries. TCRdb processed the multiplex PCR reads anew with MiXCR; each CDR3 protein has one entry. The repertoire holds approximately 500,000 distinct CDR3 sequences, with 20% to 25% as singletons. Germline CDR1 is SGHAT and CDR2 is FQNNGV. CDR3 length: 14 residues. Trimming cost V 1 base and J 4 bases, with 10 bases left between them. Time point here: persistent/refractory GD, antithyroid drugs over 5 years with positive TRAb. Making the TCR library involved RNA that had been extracted from PBMCs. Graves' disease diagnoses used American Thyroid Association guidelines.

The specimen was peripheral blood mononuclear cells (PBMCs), collected when the disease was refractory, from a patient treated with antithyroid drugs. The chain is built from TRBV11-2 and TRBJ1-1, with D tentatively TRBD1 (5 bases). The sequence was collected from a female donor with Graves disease. CDR3 DNA sequence: TGTGCCAGCAGCTTAGTGGAGGGGACCACTGAAGCTTTCTTT. This sequence encodes CASSLVEGTTEAFF.